One and the same sample provided the 8 T cell receptor beta chains below, sequenced in a study of T cell responses to AZD1222 COVID-19 vaccine. Data came from immunoSEQ multiplex PCR; TCRdb stores just in-frame clones and leaves some out. The sample carries around 200,000 clones, more than 75% recorded once. This specimen was peripheral blood, taken 28 days after the second AZD1222 dose. The receptors derive from an adult who received the AZD1222 COVID-19 vaccine.

This clone has a single count. This sequence joins TRBV7-3 and TRBJ2-1; a possible D gene is TRBD2 (5 bases). Trimming took off 6 bases at V and 2 bases at J, with 14 bases between the two ends. The germline V gene has CDR1 SGHTA and CDR2 FQGTGA. The CDR3 extends over 15 amino acids. The CDR3 sequence: CASSTQRNAYNEQFF. The CDR3 DNA sequence: TGTGCCAGCAGTACCCAGCGGAACGCCTACAATGAGCAGTTCTTC.

V usage is TRBV27 and J usage is TRBJ2-7; the match to TRBD2 covers 11 bases. With 5 bases clipped from V and 6 bases from J, the junction kept 9 bases outside the gene matches. The CDR3 totals 15 residues. The germline gives CDR1 MNHEY, CDR2 SMNVEV (reference sequence). The DNA of the CDR3 is TGTGCCAGCAGTCCGACTAGCGGGACCCCCAGCGAGCAGTACTTC. This gives the protein CASSPTSGTPSEQYF.

This clone was seen only once. The rearrangement links TRBV28 to TRBJ1-2; TRBD1 agrees at 8 bases. CDR3 length equals 15 residues. Germline V gives CDR1 MDHEN, CDR2 SYDVKM. Trimming removed 4 bases from V and 2 bases from J; junction bases left unmatched: 6. CDR3 sequence reads: CASSSTGGANYGYTF. DNA for the CDR3: TGTGCCAGCAGTTCAACAGGGGGGGCGAACTATGGCTACACCTTC.

The V and J genes are TRBV6-1 and TRBJ2-1; D gene ambiguous. CDR1 and CDR2 from the germline V gene are MNHNS and SASEGT. V shed 2 bases and J shed 5 bases, with 1 base lying between them. The CDR3 is 11 amino acids. The CDR3 DNA sequence: TGTGCCAGCAGTGAAAACAATGAGCAGTTCTTC. Translating it yields CASSENNEQFF.

The V call is TRBV28, the J call TRBJ2-7; D unresolved. Per germline, CDR1 MDHEN and CDR2 SYDVKM. CDR3 length: 13 amino acids. V lost 3 bases to trimming and J lost 2 bases, with 8 bases between them. Here the CDR3 reads CASSFVWTYEQYF. DNA for the CDR3: TGTGCCAGCAGTTTTGTTTGGACCTACGAGCAGTACTTC.

V gene TRBV28 combines with J gene TRBJ2-1, with 9 bases fitting TRBD1. The V and J ends lost 4 bases and 9 bases, in that order; junction bases with no gene match: 13. CDR1 is MDHEN, CDR2 SYDVKM, per germline. This CDR3 contains 16 residues. This CDR3 reads CASSSPTGGVPFEQFF. CDR3 coding DNA: TGTGCCAGCAGTTCTCCGACAGGGGGTGTCCCTTTTGAGCAGTTCTTC.

The chain carries TRBV5-4 and TRBJ2-1; D remains unclear. The germline gives CDR1 SGHNT, CDR2 YYREEE (reference sequence). Trimming took off 2 bases at V and 7 bases at J, with 13 bases between the two ends. This CDR3 has 14 amino acids. This CDR3 reads CASSFVSERNEQFF. The CDR3 bases are TGTGCCAGCAGCTTCGTAAGTGAAAGGAATGAGCAGTTCTTC.

V usage is TRBV7-3 and J usage is TRBJ2-3; 9 nucleotides match TRBD1. This CDR3 region has 16 residues. Germline V gene lookup returns CDR1 SGHTA and CDR2 FQGTGA. Unmatched junction bases numbered 7, after V lost 3 bases and J lost 3 bases. The CDR3 coding sequence is TGTGCCAGCAGCTTCTTTGGGGGGACAGGGACAGATACGCAGTATTTT. Translating gives CASSFFGGTGTDTQYF.